Listed here is a single T cell receptor (beta chain). Its antigen is not yet known. Base qualities are missing; no much larger clone stands one base away. The sample is drawn from a study of CD8 T cells in Susac syndrome (dated by TCRdb to between 2018 and 2021). Study-level background: Whether CD8+ T cell activation and differentiation in Susac syndrome was antigen driven was tested using repertoire sequencing. The study compared CD8+ T cell repertoire clonality among 11 to 12 healthy donors, roughly 14 Susac syndrome patients and approximately 16 multiple sclerosis patients. Findings and caveats that apply to the study as a whole: The TCR sequencing and HLA analysis was acknowledged to have included a relatively small number of individuals.

High-throughput TCR beta sequencing profiled peripheral blood CD8+ and CD4+ T cells from healthy donors, Susac syndrome patients and multiple sclerosis patients. The multiple sclerosis controls were treatment-naive patients who had stable or active relapsing-remitting disease and met the revised McDonald criteria. CD8+ TEMRA cells were enriched by FACS, while bulk CD8+ and CD4+ T cells were purified by magnetic negative isolation. Blood was drawn into EDTA tubes, processed within 24 hours, and PBMCs were isolated by density gradient centrifugation. PBMCs intended for TCR sequencing were cryopreserved in liquid nitrogen and thawed later in a water bath at 37 degrees C. The sorted or isolated CD4+, CD8+ and CD8+ TEMRA cells had a purity of 90% or higher. RNA was extracted using the RNeasy kit, and roughly 0.45 to 1 ug of the RNA was reverse transcribed with random hexamers. The immunoSEQ multiplex PCR assay, which covers 54 Vbeta and 13 Jbeta segments, was used to amplify TCR beta CDR3 regions. PCR amplification bias was corrected by using a synthetic template baseline for primer optimization and computational correction. As for the original processing: Reads were annotated to V, D and J genes per IMGT and analyzed with immunoSEQ Analyzer, keeping only productive sequences. Clonality was computed as one minus Shannon entropy normalized by log2 of the number of productive unique sequences. Public and private clones were assessed among the 100 most prevalent clones of each patient and control. Clones were defined as Susac-specific when absent from the healthy and MS cohorts, from about a thousand published viral clones and from other ImmuneACCESS disease sequences. TCRdb reworked the public reads: Q25 trimming with fastp, MiXCR clone assembly, productive beta chains retained. Merged by CDR3 protein, the rows form single entries marked with the most common genes and DNA. The V and J calls were determined by TCRdb, not by the authors. This sample lists tens of thousands of distinct CDR3 sequences; 93% were detected once. The ten largest clones add up to 0.5% to 0.6% of the sample.

From the cysteine up to the phenylalanine, the CDR3 has a length of 14 residues. Kept here is only the CDR3 DNA, which spans 42 bases and is read in frame from base 1. Sequences SEHNR (CDR1) and FQNEAQ (CDR2) are obtained from the germline V gene (reference sequence). Trimming at the junction amounts to 6 bases on V and 0 bases on J, and the germline ends lie 9 bases apart. The receptor's source is a human donor with multiple sclerosis. In this chain, TRBV7-9 is recombined with TRBJ2-1; perhaps TRBD1 is the D gene, with 5 bases matching. The sample was CD8+ T cells from PBMCs. The DNA sequence reads TGTGCCAGCAGAACGCAGGGCTCCTACAATGAGCAGTTCTTC. Its amino acids are CASRTQGSYNEQFF. The CDR3, completed at both ends by the reference TRBV7-9 and TRBJ2-1 genes, gives the full variable domain DTGVSQNPRHKITKRGQNVTFRCDPISEHNRLYWYRQTLGQGPEFLTYFQNEAQLEKSRLLSDRFSAERPKGSFSTLEIQRTEQGDSAMYLCASRTQGSYNEQFFGPGTRLTVL.